A selection of T cell receptor beta chains follows, all from one sample in a study of T-cell reconstitution after alpha-beta-depleted transplantation in children. TCRdb recomputed calls from the PCR reads with MiXCR, one row per CDR3 protein. The data hold around 480,000 distinct CDR3 sequences, with 32% observed a single time. The sample in question was PBMCs from the stem cell graft donor, obtained from the stem cell graft. These receptors all come from a human donor who donated a stem cell graft to a child with aplastic anemia. Each CDR3 is given with its conserved first and last residue. D genes are given only for firm matches. Size is omitted from some rows. Given values are once, few, many or a class for expanded clones.

clone_size,j_call,d_call,v_call,cdr3_nt,cdr3_aa
few,TRBJ2-3,NA,TRBV18,TGTGCCAGCTCACCACTCTTTTCAGAAACAGATACGCAGTATTTT,CASSPLFSETDTQYF
NA,TRBJ1-2,TRBD1,TRBV20-1,TGCAGTACCTGGACAGGTGGCTACACCTTC,CSTWTGGYTF
NA,TRBJ1-2,TRBD1,TRBV20-1,TGCAGTGCTAGGCACCAGGGGGCGCGGGGCTACACCTTC,CSARHQGARGYTF
NA,TRBJ1-6,TRBD1,TRBV6-2/TRBV6-3,TGTGCCAGCAGGACAGGGGAAGAGTCCCCCCTCCACTTT,CASRTGEESPLHF
NA,TRBJ1-2,NA,TRBV20-1,TGCAGTGCTAGGGTTTCGGCTCTAGGCTACACCTTC,CSARVSALGYTF
NA,TRBJ2-2,NA,TRBV20-1,TGCAGTGCTAGTGGGGGGACAAACACCGGGGAGCTGTTTTTT,CSASGGTNTGELFF
few,TRBJ2-3,TRBD1,TRBV15,TGTGCCACCAGCAGACCTTCCGGGACAGGGTCCCGCACAGATACGCAGTATTTT,CATSRPSGTGSRTDTQYF
NA,TRBJ2-7,TRBD2,TRBV20-1,TGCAGTGCTAGATCCGAGGGGACTAGCGGGAGGGAGTACTTC,CSARSEGTSGREYF
NA,TRBJ2-1,NA,TRBV5-1,TGCGCCAGCAGCTTGGATGGGCCCGGGACTCAGATCTCCTACAATGAGCAGTTCTTC,CASSLDGPGTQISYNEQFF
NA,TRBJ2-5,TRBD2,TRBV10-1,TGCGCCAGCAGTGAGGGACTAGCGGGGCCAGGGGAGACCCAGTACTTC,CASSEGLAGPGETQYF
few,TRBJ2-1,TRBD2,TRBV7-9,TGTGCCAGCAGCTCACTAGCGGTGAGCTCCTACAATGAGCAGTTCTTC,CASSSLAVSSYNEQFF
NA,TRBJ1-1,NA,TRBV11-1,TGTGCCAGCAGTTCCAAACCCAGTCCGGGAGGGATGGACACTGAAGCTTTCTTT,CASSSKPSPGGMDTEAFF
few,TRBJ2-3,TRBD2,TRBV7-2,TGTGCCAGCAGCTACCTACTAGCGGGAGTCACAGATACGCAGTATTTT,CASSYLLAGVTDTQYF
NA,TRBJ2-2,NA,TRBV9,TGTGCCAGCAGCGTAGACAGTAGCCTTAACACCGGGGAGCTGTTTTTT,CASSVDSSLNTGELFF
few,TRBJ2-1,NA,TRBV5-1,TGCGCCAGCAGCCTTACTAAGGGCCCGGGGCCTGAGCAGTTCTTC,CASSLTKGPGPEQFF
NA,TRBJ1-3,NA,TRBV11-3,TGTGCCAGCAGCCGTACACGGACGGTGATCTCTGGAAACACCATATATTTT,CASSRTRTVISGNTIYF
NA,TRBJ2-4,NA,TRBV20-1,TGCAGTGCTAGAGCGTCGCGGGCTATAAAAAACATTCAGTACTTC,CSARASRAIKNIQYF
NA,TRBJ1-5,NA,TRBV21-1,TGTGCCAGCAGCAAATGGTCTCCGGGACAGTATAGCAATCAGCCCCAGCATTTT,CASSKWSPGQYSNQPQHF
few,TRBJ1-2,NA,TRBV30,TGTGCCTGGAGTGTACCTTATACGGGGGCATCCCCCTATGGCTACACCTTC,CAWSVPYTGASPYGYTF
NA,TRBJ1-1,NA,TRBV6-5,TGTGCCAGCATTTCCTCGAACACTGAAGCTTTCTTT,CASISSNTEAFF
few,TRBJ2-1,TRBD1,TRBV18,TGTGCCAGCAGTCCACAGGGGAATGAGCAGTTCTTC,CASSPQGNEQFF
NA,TRBJ2-1,NA,TRBV30,TGTGCCTGGAGTGTGGTCAGCGATAATGAGCAGTTCTTC,CAWSVVSDNEQFF
NA,TRBJ1-2,NA,TRBV20-1,TGCAGTGTCTGGACCGGGGCCGGCTATGGCTACACCTTC,CSVWTGAGYGYTF
NA,TRBJ2-7,TRBD2,TRBV12-3/TRBV12-4,TGTGCCAGCAGCCATGTAGCGGGACACTACGAGCAGTACTTC,CASSHVAGHYEQYF
NA,TRBJ2-1,NA,TRBV30,TGTGCCTGGAGTGTACTATGGGACACCGAAACACCTGAGATGGAGTTCTTC,CAWSVLWDTETPEMEFF
few,TRBJ1-2,TRBD1,TRBV20-1,TGCAGTGCTAGAGATCTTTGGACAGGGCAAGGTTATGGCTACACCTTC,CSARDLWTGQGYGYTF
NA,TRBJ1-1,NA,TRBV7-6,TGTGCCAGCAGCCCCCAGGTACAGGGAACTGAAGCTTTCTTT,CASSPQVQGTEAFF
NA,TRBJ1-2,NA,TRBV7-2,TGTGCCAGCAGCTTAGCGAACGGAAACTATGGCTACACCTTC,CASSLANGNYGYTF
few,TRBJ2-1,NA,TRBV7-8,TGTGCCAGCATGGGAGGAGCGGACGGATACAATGAGCAGTTCTTC,CASMGGADGYNEQFF
NA,TRBJ2-3,NA,TRBV4-2,TGTGCCAGCAGCCAAGGGTTCTCTGGAGGAGATACGCAGTATTTT,CASSQGFSGGDTQYF
NA,TRBJ1-1,TRBD1,TRBV9,TGTGCCAGCAGCTCAGAGACAGGGTTGAACACTGAAGCTTTCTTT,CASSSETGLNTEAFF
NA,TRBJ2-1,TRBD1,TRBV29-1,TGCAGCGTTTTCGGTGCCGGGACAGGTATCAATGAGCAGTTCTTC,CSVFGAGTGINEQFF
NA,TRBJ1-1,NA,TRBV20-1,TGCAGTGCTAGAGTCGGGGGCGAAGCTTTCTTT,CSARVGGEAFF
NA,TRBJ2-2,TRBD2,TRBV6-1,TGTGCCAGCAGTCTGTTAGGACTAGCGGGTAACACCGGGGAGCTGTTTTTT,CASSLLGLAGNTGELFF
NA,TRBJ2-2,TRBD2,TRBV2,TGTGCCAGCAGTTGGACTAGCGGGATACCTGGGGAGCTGTTTTTT,CASSWTSGIPGELFF
NA,TRBJ2-1,NA,TRBV15,TGTGCCACCAGCAGAGTGGAGAGCCGGCAGTTCTTC,CATSRVESRQFF
NA,TRBJ2-7,NA,TRBV20-1,TGCAGTGCTAGAGGCCGGGTTCGATCCTACGAGCAGTACTTC,CSARGRVRSYEQYF
NA,TRBJ2-2,TRBD2,TRBV5-1,TGCGCCAGCAGCACTAGCGGGACTGTCACCCCCGGGGAGCTGTTTTTT,CASSTSGTVTPGELFF
NA,TRBJ2-3,NA,TRBV6-2/TRBV6-3,TGTGCCAGCACGACCTTCGAGACGGATACGCAGTATTTT,CASTTFETDTQYF
NA,TRBJ2-1,NA,TRBV27,TGTGCCAGCAGTCTAAGGACCCCCCCTGAGCAGTTCTTC,CASSLRTPPEQFF
NA,TRBJ2-1,TRBD1,TRBV9,TGTGCCAGCAGCGCGACAGGGGAGGAGTACAATGAGCAGTTCTTC,CASSATGEEYNEQFF
NA,TRBJ1-6,NA,TRBV30,TGTGCCTGGAGTGTGGGGGGGAACGTTGTCTCACCCCTCCACTTT,CAWSVGGNVVSPLHF
few,TRBJ2-3,TRBD2,TRBV7-2,TGTGCCAGCAGCTTAGAAGGTCTAGCGGCAGATACGCAGTATTTT,CASSLEGLAADTQYF
few,TRBJ2-7,TRBD2,TRBV20-1,TGCAGTGCTAGCGGTCGACTAGCGGGAGACTTCAGCTACGAGCAGTACTTC,CSASGRLAGDFSYEQYF
few,TRBJ2-1,TRBD2,TRBV20-1,TGCAGTGCTAGAGATCCGAGCGGGAGGGTGAATGAGCAGTTCTTC,CSARDPSGRVNEQFF
few,TRBJ2-1,NA,TRBV7-6,TGTGCCAGCAGTATCGGCCTGGGTGAGCAGTTCTTC,CASSIGLGEQFF
NA,TRBJ2-3,NA,TRBV6-5,TGTGCCAGCAGTTACCTAGGCAGACCCGCGAATCATACGCAGTATTTT,CASSYLGRPANHTQYF
once,TRBJ1-4,TRBD1,TRBV12-3/TRBV12-4,TGTGCCAGCAGACCGGGACAGGGGGCCTCCTCAAATGAAAAACTGTTTTTT,CASRPGQGASSNEKLFF
NA,TRBJ2-6,NA,TRBV27,TGTGCCAGCAGTTTACGGGTTACGAGCTCTGGGGCCAACGTCCTGACTTTC,CASSLRVTSSGANVLTF
few,TRBJ2-3,NA,TRBV14,TGTGCCAGCAGCCATAGAACGGGAGAGAGCACAGATACGCAGTATTTT,CASSHRTGESTDTQYF
NA,TRBJ1-2,NA,TRBV5-6,TGTGCCAGCAGCTTGCAGTATCGGGAGAACTATGGCTACACCTTC,CASSLQYRENYGYTF
NA,TRBJ2-3,NA,TRBV29-1,TGCAGCGTTGACTCGACAGATACGCAGTATTTT,CSVDSTDTQYF
NA,TRBJ2-1,NA,TRBV29-1,TGCAGCGTTGGAAAACAGAAATACAATGAGCAGTTCTTC,CSVGKQKYNEQFF
few,TRBJ1-5,TRBD1,TRBV12-3/TRBV12-4,TGTGCCAGCAGCTCCGCGGCAGGGGGTCAGCCCCAGCATTTT,CASSSAAGGQPQHF
many,TRBJ2-5,NA,TRBV20-1,TGCAGTGCTTCCCGAGGAGGGGACGAGACCCAGTACTTC,CSASRGGDETQYF